The 27 T cell receptor beta chains below all came from one sample that was sequenced in a study of T cell responses to AZD1222 COVID-19 vaccine. Clones were sequenced by immunoSEQ multiplex PCR, and TCRdb holds only the in-frame ones, with some missing. The sample gives roughly 120,000 clones, 80% to 90% of which show up once; about 1.6% is in the top ten. This material consisted of peripheral blood, taken on day 0 of AZD1222 vaccination. Receptors originate from an adult in good health.

This clone occurred a few times. The rearrangement joins TRBV10-1 to TRBJ1-1; maybe TRBD1 (5 bases). This CDR3 comprises 14 residues. V lost 4 bases to trimming and J lost 4 bases, with 13 bases between them. The germline CDR1 and CDR2 sequences are WNHNN and SYGVQD (reference sequence). In DNA form, the CDR3 reads TGCGCCAGCAGTGTTGCCAGGGTCATCACTGAAGCTTTCTTT. Translating gives CASSVARVITEAFF.

The table lists this clone with many counts. The rearrangement uses TRBV19 and TRBJ1-2, with unresolved D. This CDR3 region has 14 residues. The germline V gene encodes CDR1 LNHDA and CDR2 SQIVND (reference sequence). V was pared by 7 bases and J by 7 bases, with 19 bases between. CDR3 amino acids: CASNLGPVVGGYTF. The CDR3 DNA is TGTGCCAGTAACCTCGGACCGGTCGTTGGTGGCTACACCTTC.

The rearrangement uses TRBV24-1 and TRBJ2-2, with a tentative D call TRBD2 (6 bases). V shed 0 bases and J shed 10 bases, with 23 bases lying between them. Germline values: CDR1 KGHDR, CDR2 SFDVKD. CDR3 size: 18 residues. The CDR3 here is CATSDLQGSKGGKPELFF. CDR3 in DNA: TGTGCCACCAGTGATTTGCAAGGGAGTAAGGGCGGGAAGCCGGAGCTGTTTTTT.

CDR3 nucleotides: TGTGCCAGTAGTAACCAACTTCAAGCCCTCAACCAGCCCCAGCATTTT. As protein: CASSNQLQALNQPQHF. The J gene is TRBJ1-5, the V gene TRBV19; no definite D call. Trimming removed 4 bases at V and 7 bases at J, with 20 bases between. The CDR3 is 16 residues long. Germline-derived CDR1 and CDR2 are LNHDA and SQIVND (reference sequence).

The V gene is TRBV7-9, the J gene TRBJ1-4, with unresolved D. Germline V gene lookup returns CDR1 SEHNR and CDR2 FQNEAQ (reference sequence). The V end lost 2 bases, the J end lost 5 bases, and 6 bases lay between the germline ends. This CDR3 region has 13 residues. CDR3 nucleotide sequence: TGTGCCAGCAGCTTACCCCCCAATGAAAAACTGTTTTTT. Translation gives CASSLPPNEKLFF.

V is TRBV11-2 and J is TRBJ2-1; TRBD1 is a possible D gene (5 bases). The V and J ends lost 2 bases and 2 bases respectively, with 16 bases between them. CDR3 length: 17 amino acids. Germline CDR1 and CDR2: SGHAT and FQNNGV. CDR3 nucleotide sequence: TGTGCCAGCAGCTTAAGAAGACAGTCAGGCGCCTACAATGAGCAGTTCTTC. Amino acids: CASSLRRQSGAYNEQFF. Supplemented by reference TRBV11-2 and TRBJ2-1, the full variable domain reads EAGVAQSPRYKIIEKRQSVAFWCNPISGHATLYWYQQILGQGPKLLIQFQNNGVVDDSQLPKDRFSAERLKGVDSTLKIQPAKLEDSAVYLCASSLRRQSGAYNEQFFGPGTRLTVL.

As DNA, the CDR3 is TGTGCCAGCAGTTACCCGAATAAAATGAACACTGAAGCTTTCTTT. It codes for CASSYPNKMNTEAFF. The chain carries TRBV6-6 and TRBJ1-1; D is unresolved. The CDR3 consists of 15 residues. Trimming left V 2 bases short and J 0 bases short, with 10 bases between. CDR1 and CDR2 (germline): MNHNY, SVGAGI (reference sequence).

The gene calls are TRBV20-1 and TRBJ1-5; 8 bases are shared with TRBD1. The junction had 5 bases not matched to a gene; V was cut back by 3 bases and J by 4 bases. Germline V gives CDR1 DFQATT, CDR2 SNEGSKA (reference sequence). The CDR3 runs 14 residues. The DNA of the CDR3 is TGCAGTGCTAGTTCCGGGACAGGTAATCAGCCCCAGCATTTT. Translated: CSASSGTGNQPQHF.

The chain uses TRBV6-5 and TRBJ1-1; D is undetermined. Between the trimmed V and J ends, which lost 5 bases and 6 bases, there was a span of 19 bases. Per germline, CDR1 MNHEY and CDR2 SVGAGI. CDR3 size: 15 residues. The CDR3 DNA is TGTGCCAGCAGTCATCCTCAGTGGCGTGGGCCTGAAGCTTTCTTT. Its protein is CASSHPQWRGPEAFF.

The CDR3 protein is CASSGLAGLTDTQYF. Here the CDR3 DNA reads TGTGCCAGCAGCGGCCTGGCGGGTCTCACAGATACGCAGTATTTT. This sequence joins TRBV9 and TRBJ2-3; tentatively, D is TRBD2 (5 bases). Germline CDR1 and CDR2: SGDLS and YYNGEE. There are 15 residues in the CDR3. Trimming pared 3 bases from V and 2 bases from J, leaving 13 bases between.

The V and J genes are TRBV6-5 and TRBJ1-3; D gene ambiguous. The germline gives CDR1 MNHEY, CDR2 SVGAGI. V lost 0 bases and J lost 3, with 3 bases in between. The CDR3 is 13 residues long. CDR3 region: CASSYSDGNTIYF. For the CDR3, the DNA is TGTGCCAGCAGTTACTCCGATGGAAACACCATATATTTT.

J is TRBJ1-2 and V is TRBV4-3; D is perhaps TRBD1 (6 bases). CDR1 is LGHNA, CDR2 YSLEER, per germline. The CDR3 sequence is 14 residues long. Trimming stripped 1 base from V and 8 bases from J, with 14 bases between. Here the CDR3 reads CASSQVNRVEGYTF. The CDR3 nucleotides read TGCGCCAGCAGCCAAGTAAACAGGGTAGAGGGCTACACCTTC.

The V and J genes are TRBV6-2 or TRBV6-3 and TRBJ1-5; a possible D gene is TRBD1 (5 bases). Trimming removed 2 bases at V and 2 bases at J, with 22 bases between. The CDR3 sequence is 19 residues long. The germline gives CDR1 MNHEY, CDR2 SVGEGT. CDR3 in amino acids: CASSYEKTGGYIGNQPQHF. CDR3 nucleotide sequence: TGTGCCAGCAGTTACGAAAAAACGGGGGGATATATAGGCAATCAGCCCCAGCATTTT.

This chain's CDR3 is CSARTGWGNEQFF. The CDR3 DNA is TGCAGCGCTAGGACAGGTTGGGGCAATGAGCAGTTCTTC. The J gene is TRBJ2-1, the V gene TRBV29-1; TRBD1 aligns across 7 bases. This CDR3 has 13 amino acids. Germline V gene sequence: CDR1 SQVTM, CDR2 ANQGSEA. The trim removed 7 bases at V and 6 bases at J, leaving 9 bases unmatched.

A single count supports this clone. This chain joins TRBV15 and TRBJ2-7; tentatively, D is TRBD1 (5 bases). CDR3 length: 17 amino acids. Trimming shortened V by 0 bases and J by 3 bases, and 18 bases separated the two germline ends. Germline V gene sequence: CDR1 LNHNV, CDR2 YYDKDF (reference sequence). The CDR3 sequence is CATSRDLWQGGGYEQYF. In DNA, the CDR3 is TGTGCCACCAGCAGAGATCTATGGCAGGGCGGCGGCTACGAGCAGTACTTC.

The V and J genes are TRBV5-6 and TRBJ1-3; possibly TRBD1 for D (5 bases). Germline V lookup: CDR1 SGHDT, CDR2 YYEEEE. V was pared by 4 bases and J by 4 bases, with 15 bases between. The CDR3 is made up of 15 amino acids. The chain's CDR3 is CASSPGTASGNTIYF. In nucleotides, the CDR3 is TGTGCCAGCAGCCCTGGGACCGCCTCAGGAAACACCATATATTTT.

The V call is TRBV30, the J call TRBJ1-2; a weak D match, TRBD1 (6 bases). This CDR3 is 12 amino acids long. Germline CDR1 is GTSNPN and CDR2 is SVGIG (reference sequence). V dropped 5 bases and J dropped 4 bases, with 11 bases sitting between them. The CDR3 protein is CAWYGQPYGYTF. The CDR3 nucleotides read TGTGCCTGGTATGGACAGCCCTATGGCTACACCTTC. Drawing the rest from reference TRBV30 and TRBJ1-2, the complete variable domain is SQTIHQWPATLVQPVGSPLSLECTVEGTSNPNLYWYRQAAGRGLQLLFYSVGIGQISSEVPQNLSASRPQDRQFILSSKKLLLSDSGFYLCAWYGQPYGYTFGSGTRLTVV.

The V call is TRBV30, the J call TRBJ2-5, with TRBD2 identical over 7 bases. V was pared by 0 bases and J by 5 bases, with 15 bases of the junction left unmatched. This CDR3 is 17 amino acids long. Germline assignment: CDR1 GTSNPN and CDR2 SVGIG (reference sequence). The CDR3: CAWSVPRRAGISETQYF. CDR3 DNA: TGTGCCTGGAGTGTACCCAGGCGAGCGGGGATATCGGAGACCCAGTACTTC.

V is TRBV19 and J is TRBJ2-5, with D unclear. Germline CDR1 reads LNHDA; CDR2 reads SQIVND (reference sequence). This CDR3 region has 14 residues. The V and J ends lost 6 bases and 5 bases respectively, with 16 bases between them. The CDR3 loop reads CASRRTAATETQYF. CDR3 DNA: TGTGCCAGTAGAAGGACCGCAGCGACGGAGACCCAGTACTTC.

This clone was detected a few times. The chain combines TRBV25-1 with TRBJ1-2; a weak D match, TRBD1 (5 bases). Trimming cost V 8 bases and J 0 bases, with 7 bases left between them. Germline V gene data show CDR1 as MGHDK and CDR2 as SYGVNS. There are 12 residues in the CDR3. The CDR3 protein is CASRDSNYGYTF. For the CDR3, the DNA is TGTGCCAGCCGGGACTCTAACTATGGCTACACCTTC.

This clone was observed a single time. The chain carries TRBV6-5 and TRBJ1-2; D not certain. CDR1 is MNHEY and CDR2 is SVGAGI in the germline V gene. V lost 5 bases to trimming and J lost 8 bases, with 12 bases between them. This CDR3 comprises 12 residues. The chain's CDR3 is CASSLSKEGYTF. The DNA of the CDR3 is TGTGCCAGCAGTCTAAGCAAGGAGGGCTACACCTTC.

This rearrangement joins TRBV5-6 to TRBJ2-3; 14 nucleotides align to TRBD2. Per the germline V gene, CDR1 is SGHDT and CDR2 is YYEEEE. J lost 3 bases, V lost 5 bases, and 11 bases had no gene match. CDR3 length: 18 amino acids. The CDR3 region is CASRSTSGRAILTDTQYF. Here the CDR3 DNA reads TGTGCCAGCAGATCGACTAGCGGGAGGGCCATATTAACAGATACGCAGTATTTT.

The V and J genes are TRBV11-3 and TRBJ2-3; TRBD2 agrees at 10 bases. Trimming at V came to 6 bases and at J to 4 bases, leaving 7 bases not matched to a gene. CDR1 and CDR2 from the germline V gene are SGHNT and YENEEA. The CDR3 runs 15 residues. In DNA, the CDR3 is TGTGCCAGCAGGCCGACTAGCGGGTGGGCAGATACGCAGTATTTT. Translating it yields CASRPTSGWADTQYF.

This clone was recorded once. V is TRBV14 and J is TRBJ2-7; the D is unclear. This CDR3 spans 12 amino acids. Germline lookup yields CDR1 SGHDN and CDR2 FVKESK. Trimming took off 4 bases at V and 0 bases at J, with 4 bases between the two ends. In nucleotides, the CDR3 is TGTGCCAGCAGCCGGTTCTCCTACGAGCAGTACTTC. Its translation is CASSRFSYEQYF.

The rearrangement uses TRBV11-2 and TRBJ2-6, with TRBD2 as a possible D gene (6 bases). Trimming removed 5 bases from V and 0 bases from J, with 8 bases in between. This CDR3 spans 15 amino acids. Germline CDR1 and CDR2: SGHAT and FQNNGV. In DNA form, the CDR3 reads TGTGCCAGCAGCGGGGGGATCTCTGGGGCCAACGTCCTGACTTTC. Encoded protein: CASSGGISGANVLTF.

This clone was counted once. This sequence joins TRBV11-2 and TRBJ2-5; TRBD1 matches at 10 bases. V gave up 4 bases and J gave up 5 bases; unmatched junction bases: 10. CDR1 and CDR2 (germline): SGHAT, FQNNGV. CDR3 length equals 16 residues. The CDR3 DNA reads as TGTGCCAGCAGCTCACGGACAGGGGGAAATAGGGAGACCCAGTACTTC. It yields the protein CASSSRTGGNRETQYF.

This chain uses TRBV12-5 with TRBJ1-5, with D uncertain. The CDR3 covers 16 residues. Germline CDR1 and CDR2: LGHNT and FRNRAP. V gave up 2 bases and J gave up 2 bases, with 13 bases separating them. The CDR3 DNA is TGTGCTAGTGGTTTGAACGAGATAAAAGGCAATCAGCCCCAGCATTTT. Translated: CASGLNEIKGNQPQHF.